The 11 T cell receptor beta chains in this list originate from one sample, sequenced in a study of T cells in Graves' hyperthyroidism and ophthalmopathy. RNA transcripts yielded amplified TCR beta CDR3 regions. The HTBI primer set was used in a first-round RT-PCR of the TCR CDR3. TCRdb processed the multiplex PCR reads anew with MiXCR; each CDR3 protein has one entry. This table holds around 500,000 distinct CDR3 sequences, roughly 22% found once. The source material was blood. The source of these receptors is a woman aged 65 to 85 with Graves' ophthalmopathy.

This chain joins TRBV19 and TRBJ2-2; TRBD1 agrees at 9 bases. The germline CDR1 and CDR2 sequences are LNHDA and SQIVND (reference sequence). J was trimmed by 7 bases and V by 7 bases; bases with no gene match: 4. This CDR3 spans 13 amino acids. CDR3 protein: CASMHRGHGELFF. CDR3 coding DNA: TGTGCCAGTATGCACAGGGGGCACGGGGAGCTGTTTTTT.

In regard to this clonotype: With a much larger clone just one base away, this may be a read error. This chain uses TRBV30 with TRBJ1-1; D remains ambiguous. The CDR3 contains 11 residues. Trimming removed 2 bases from V and 11 bases from J, with 12 bases in between. Per the germline V gene, CDR1 is GTSNPN and CDR2 is SVGIG (reference sequence). DNA of the CDR3: TGTGCCTGGAGTACGGCGCGACCGGCTTTCTTT. Protein sequence: CAWSTARPAFF. The variable domain in full, with the rest retrieved from reference TRBV30 and TRBJ1-1, is SQTIHQWPATLVQPVGSPLSLECTVEGTSNPNLYWYRQAAGRGLQLLFYSVGIGQISSEVPQNLSASRPQDRQFILSSKKLLLSDSGFYLCAWSTARPAFFGQGTRLTVV.

This clonotype has a handful of counts. V usage is TRBV9 and J usage is TRBJ2-1, with 11 bases lining up with TRBD2. This CDR3 is 16 amino acids long. V was pared by 6 bases and J by 8 bases, with 13 bases of the junction left unmatched. CDR1 is SGDLS and CDR2 is YYNGEE in the germline V gene. In DNA, the CDR3 is TGTGCCAGCAATAGCGGGAGGGCCCAATCTATCGATGAGCAGTTCTTC. Translation: CASNSGRAQSIDEQFF.

This clonotype has only a few counts. The rearrangement uses TRBV30 and TRBJ1-5; perhaps TRBD1 as D (5 bases). Germline lookup yields CDR1 GTSNPN and CDR2 SVGIG (reference sequence). Trimming left V 5 bases short and J 8 bases short, with 19 bases between. The CDR3 contains 14 residues. CDR3 DNA sequence: TGTGCCTGGGGGGGGTTAGGACCTGGGGAGCCCCAGCATTTT. Residues: CAWGGLGPGEPQHF.

The rearrangement uses TRBV2 and TRBJ1-2; D unclear. The CDR3 extends over 13 amino acids. Germline V gene data show CDR1 as SNHLY and CDR2 as FYNNEI. Trimming cost V 2 bases and J 2 bases, with 6 bases left between them. The CDR3 protein is CASSEMGNYGYTF. The CDR3 DNA reads as TGTGCCAGCAGTGAAATGGGAAACTATGGCTACACCTTC.

The CDR3 DNA follows: TGTGCCAGCAGCCAAGATCGACTAGTCGGGGAGCAGTTCTTC. Its translation is CASSQDRLVGEQFF. The chain joins TRBV3-1 to TRBJ2-1; weak D call: TRBD2 (6 bases). Germline V gives CDR1 LGHDT, CDR2 YNNKEL (reference sequence). The CDR3 is made up of 14 amino acids. V was cut by 0 bases and J by 10 bases, with 13 bases left in between.

In its sample, this clonotype was seen many times. The rearrangement links TRBV6-2 or TRBV6-3 to TRBJ1-2; perhaps TRBD1 as D (6 bases). The germline V gene has CDR1 MNHEY and CDR2 SVGEGT. The V and J ends lost 5 bases and 3 bases respectively, with 7 bases between them. This CDR3 has 12 residues. This chain's CDR3 is CASSEGDYGYTF. Written as DNA, the CDR3 is TGTGCCAGCAGTGAGGGGGACTATGGCTACACCTTC.

This clonotype was recorded a few times. The V and J genes are TRBV20-1 and TRBJ1-1, with D unresolved. Germline lookup yields CDR1 DFQATT and CDR2 SNEGSKA (reference sequence). Trimming removed 3 bases from V and 6 bases from J, with 14 bases in between. This CDR3 comprises 13 residues. CDR3 region: CSASQPSFAEAFF. The CDR3 bases are TGCAGTGCTAGTCAACCGTCTTTCGCTGAAGCTTTCTTT.

The chain carries TRBV6-1 and TRBJ1-2, with TRBD1 matching 9 bases. The V gene's germline CDR1 is MNHNS and CDR2 SASEGT. V trimming: 8 bases; J trimming: 4 bases; junction bases outside the gene matches: 11. The CDR3 consists of 15 residues. CDR3 nucleotides: TGTGCCAGCGCGACAGGGGGAGGCGCCAGCTATGGCTACACCTTC. Residues: CASATGGGASYGYTF.

J is TRBJ1-5 and V is TRBV19, with 9 nucleotides matching TRBD1. CDR1 and CDR2 from the germline V gene are LNHDA and SQIVND (reference sequence). After removal of 7 bases from V and 1 base from J, the junction contained 5 bases not matched to a gene. This CDR3 spans 15 amino acids. The CDR3 DNA reads TGTGCCAGTACCCCTGACAGGGGGAGCAATCAGCCCCAGCATTTT. This translates into CASTPDRGSNQPQHF. The full variable domain, its missing parts supplied by reference TRBV19 and TRBJ1-5, is DGGITQSPKYLFRKEGQNVTLSCEQNLNHDAMYWYRQDPGQGLRLIYYSQIVNDFQKGDIAEGYSVSREKKESFPLTVTSAQKNPTAFYLCASTPDRGSNQPQHFGDGTRLSIL.

The chain recombines TRBV5-4 with TRBJ2-7; the match to TRBD2 covers 7 bases. The CDR3 totals 16 residues. Germline V CDR1 and CDR2: SGHNT, YYREEE (reference sequence). Trimming took 4 bases from V and 7 from J; bases not matched to a gene: 17. The CDR3 region is CASSAAPGLQVKEQYF. Here the CDR3 DNA reads TGTGCCAGCAGCGCGGCCCCGGGACTACAAGTCAAGGAGCAGTACTTC.